Reported below is one T cell receptor (beta chain). Some clones are missing from TCRdb's copy, which holds only in-frame ones; the method was immunoSEQ multiplex PCR. The table shows approximately 60,000 clones, with approximately 90% occurring only once. The CDR3 extends over 15 amino acids. Germline CDR1 is SGHNT and CDR2 is YYREEE (reference sequence). Trimming at V came to 4 bases and at J to 3 bases, leaving 8 bases not matched to a gene. This sample stems from a study of control samples from healthy donors and cancer patients. The V and J genes are TRBV5-4 and TRBJ1-2; 8 bases align to TRBD1. The sample comprised PBMCs. This TCR came from a young man with colorectal cancer. In DNA, the CDR3 is TGTGCCAGCAGCGTCTCTACAGGGGGAGACTATGGCTACACCTTC. Translation gives CASSVSTGGDYGYTF. Looking up the rest from reference TRBV5-4 and TRBJ1-2 gives the full variable domain: ETGVTQSPTHLIKTRGQQVTLRCSSQSGHNTVSWYQQALGQGPQFIFQYYREEENGRGNFPPRFSGLQFPNYSSELNVNALELDDSALYLCASSVSTGGDYGYTFGSGTRLTVV.